The source of this T cell receptor (beta chain) is a study of OX40 agonist ivuxolimab in advanced cancers. This clone was observed once. This CDR3 has 11 amino acids. Germline CDR1 is MNHEY and CDR2 is SMNVEV (reference sequence). V shed 3 bases and J shed 5 bases, with 5 bases lying between them. Produced via immunoSEQ multiplex PCR; TCRdb's table is partial and in-frame only. The sample records tens of thousands of clones, almost 95% being singletons. V usage is TRBV27 and J usage is TRBJ2-7, with a tentative D call TRBD2 (5 bases). The clonotype comes from an adult with an advanced solid tumor such as melanoma, head and neck, liver or kidney cancer. This specimen consisted of CD4+ or CD8+ T cells sorted from blood, obtained in a trial of the OX40 agonist ivuxolimab. Written as DNA, the CDR3 is TGTGCCAGCAGTTTCGGGAACGAGCAGTACTTC. It encodes CASSFGNEQYF.